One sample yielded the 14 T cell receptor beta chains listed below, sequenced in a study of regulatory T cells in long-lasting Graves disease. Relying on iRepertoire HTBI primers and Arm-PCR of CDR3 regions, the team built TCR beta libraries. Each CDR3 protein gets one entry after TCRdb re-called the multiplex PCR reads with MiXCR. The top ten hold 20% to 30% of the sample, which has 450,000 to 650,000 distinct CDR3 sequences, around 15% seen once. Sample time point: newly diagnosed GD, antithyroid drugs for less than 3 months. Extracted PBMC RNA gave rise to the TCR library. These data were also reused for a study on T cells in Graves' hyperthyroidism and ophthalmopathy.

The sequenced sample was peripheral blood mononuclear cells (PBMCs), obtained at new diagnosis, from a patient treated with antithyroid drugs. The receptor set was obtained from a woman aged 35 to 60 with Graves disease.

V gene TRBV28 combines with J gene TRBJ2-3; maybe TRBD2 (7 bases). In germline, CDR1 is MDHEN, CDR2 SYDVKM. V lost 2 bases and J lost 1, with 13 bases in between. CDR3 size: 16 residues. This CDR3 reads CASSLGGARGTDTQYF. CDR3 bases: TGTGCCAGCAGTTTAGGGGGGGCGCGGGGCACAGATACGCAGTATTTT.

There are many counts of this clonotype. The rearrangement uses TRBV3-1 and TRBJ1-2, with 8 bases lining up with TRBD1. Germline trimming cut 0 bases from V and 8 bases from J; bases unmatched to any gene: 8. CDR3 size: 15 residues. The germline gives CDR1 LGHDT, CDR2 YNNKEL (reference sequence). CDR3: CASSQEATGGGGYTF. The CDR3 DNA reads TGTGCCAGCAGCCAAGAGGCAACAGGGGGAGGAGGCTACACCTTC.

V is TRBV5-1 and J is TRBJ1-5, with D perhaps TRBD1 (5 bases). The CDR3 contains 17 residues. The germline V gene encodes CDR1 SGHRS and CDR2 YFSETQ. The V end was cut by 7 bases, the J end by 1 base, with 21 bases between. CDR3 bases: TGCGCCAGCTATCTTCACCCCGTGGGGCCGAGCAATCAGCCCCAGCATTTT. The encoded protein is CASYLHPVGPSNQPQHF.

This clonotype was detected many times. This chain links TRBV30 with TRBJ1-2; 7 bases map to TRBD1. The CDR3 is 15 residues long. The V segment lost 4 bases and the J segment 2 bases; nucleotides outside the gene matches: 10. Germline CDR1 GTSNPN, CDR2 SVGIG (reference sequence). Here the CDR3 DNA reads TGTGCCTGGATCCGTCCCGGACAGGAGAACTATGGCTACACCTTC. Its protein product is CAWIRPGQENYGYTF.

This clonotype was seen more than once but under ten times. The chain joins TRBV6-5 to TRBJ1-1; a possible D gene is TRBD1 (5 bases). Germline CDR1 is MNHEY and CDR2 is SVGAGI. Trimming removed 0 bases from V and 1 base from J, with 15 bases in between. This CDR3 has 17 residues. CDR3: CASSYSPVTGENTEAFF. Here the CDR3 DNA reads TGTGCCAGCAGTTACTCACCGGTGACGGGGGAGAACACTGAAGCTTTCTTT.

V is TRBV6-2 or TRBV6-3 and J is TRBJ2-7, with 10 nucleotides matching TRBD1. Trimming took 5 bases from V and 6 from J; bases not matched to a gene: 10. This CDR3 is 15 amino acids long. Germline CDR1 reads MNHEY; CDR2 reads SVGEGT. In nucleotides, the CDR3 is TGTGCCAGCAGTGGGTACTCCGGGACAGGGGCCGAGCAGTACTTC. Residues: CASSGYSGTGAEQYF.

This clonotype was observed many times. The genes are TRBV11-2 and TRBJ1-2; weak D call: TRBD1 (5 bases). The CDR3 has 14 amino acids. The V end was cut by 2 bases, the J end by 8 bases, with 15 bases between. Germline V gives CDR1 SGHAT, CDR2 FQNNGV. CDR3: CASSLLVAGSGYTF. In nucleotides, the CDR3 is TGTGCCAGCAGCTTATTGGTTGCAGGGTCGGGCTACACCTTC.

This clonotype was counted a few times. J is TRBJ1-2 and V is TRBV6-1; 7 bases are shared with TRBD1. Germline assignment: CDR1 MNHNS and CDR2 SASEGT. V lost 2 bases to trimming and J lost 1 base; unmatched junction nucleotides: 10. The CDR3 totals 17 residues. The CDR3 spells CASSEQGQMSGNYGYTF. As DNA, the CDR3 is TGTGCCAGCAGTGAACAGGGACAGATGTCCGGTAACTATGGCTACACCTTC.

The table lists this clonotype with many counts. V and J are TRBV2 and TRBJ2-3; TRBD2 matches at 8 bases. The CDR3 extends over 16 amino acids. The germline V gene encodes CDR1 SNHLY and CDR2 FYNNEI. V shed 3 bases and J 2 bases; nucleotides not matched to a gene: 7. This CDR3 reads CASSDGAGGPTDTQYF. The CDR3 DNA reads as TGTGCCAGCAGTGACGGCGCGGGGGGACCCACAGATACGCAGTATTTT.

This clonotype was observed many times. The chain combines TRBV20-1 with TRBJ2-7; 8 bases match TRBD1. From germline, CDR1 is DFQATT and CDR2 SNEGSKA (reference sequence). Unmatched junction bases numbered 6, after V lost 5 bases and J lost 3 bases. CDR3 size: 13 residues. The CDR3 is CSASGTGLYEQYF. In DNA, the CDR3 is TGCAGTGCTTCCGGGACAGGACTCTACGAGCAGTACTTC.

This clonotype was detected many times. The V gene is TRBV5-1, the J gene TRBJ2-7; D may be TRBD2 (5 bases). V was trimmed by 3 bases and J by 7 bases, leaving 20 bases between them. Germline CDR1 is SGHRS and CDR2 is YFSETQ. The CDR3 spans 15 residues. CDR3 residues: CASSYSGGTAAEQYF. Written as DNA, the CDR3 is TGCGCCAGCAGCTACTCTGGAGGTACGGCCGCTGAGCAGTACTTC.

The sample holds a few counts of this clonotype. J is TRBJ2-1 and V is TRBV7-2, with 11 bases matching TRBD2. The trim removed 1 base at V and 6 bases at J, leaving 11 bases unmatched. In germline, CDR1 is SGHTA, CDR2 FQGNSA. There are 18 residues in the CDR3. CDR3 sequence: CASSLEASGGPRGNEQFF. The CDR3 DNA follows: TGTGCCAGCAGCTTAGAGGCTAGCGGGGGGCCCCGGGGCAATGAGCAGTTCTTC.

The CDR3 spells CASSRTPQVENYGYTF. The CDR3 DNA sequence: TGTGCCAGCAGCCGCACCCCTCAGGTGGAAAACTATGGCTACACCTTC. The J gene is TRBJ1-2, the V gene TRBV3-1; D unclear. Trimming stripped 4 bases from V and 2 bases from J, with 17 bases between. CDR1 and CDR2 (germline): LGHDT, YNNKEL (reference sequence). The CDR3 runs to 16 residues.

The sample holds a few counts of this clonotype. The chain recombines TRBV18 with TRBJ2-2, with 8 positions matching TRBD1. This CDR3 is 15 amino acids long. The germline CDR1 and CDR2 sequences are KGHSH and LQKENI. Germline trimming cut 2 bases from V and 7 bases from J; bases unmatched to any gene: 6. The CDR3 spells CASSPSRGQVGELFF. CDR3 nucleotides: TGTGCCAGCTCACCATCCAGGGGGCAGGTCGGGGAGCTGTTTTTT.